This paragraph covers one TCR beta chain sequence. This sample is part of a study of blood T cell repertoires in COVID-19. Study background: Sources were T cells, B-cell-depleted T cells, or PBMCs; the material itself was cDNA or gDNA.

Enrolled through a virtual design, the participants were between roughly 18 and 90 years of age and came from roughly 22 US areas. Self-reported history from a screening survey and questionnaire set each donor's cohort. This table comes from immunoSEQ multiplex PCR, and its TCRdb copy is limited to in-frame clones, with some not included. This sample carries approximately 300,000 clones, 90% of them seen once, and the ten largest clones take 2.6%. V shed 5 bases, J shed 0 bases, and the junction held 11 bases outside the gene matches. The germline gives CDR1 SGDLS, CDR2 YYNGEE. This CDR3 has 19 residues.

Source material: PBMCs or T cells enriched from blood (not recorded which). This receptor was taken from a man between 60 and 75 years old who had recovered from COVID-19. This sequence joins TRBV9 and TRBJ2-6, with TRBD2 matching 10 bases. Here the CDR3 reads CASSRILAGLSSGANVLTF. The CDR3 DNA reads as TGTGCCAGCAGTCGAATACTAGCGGGATTATCCTCTGGGGCCAACGTCCTGACTTTC.